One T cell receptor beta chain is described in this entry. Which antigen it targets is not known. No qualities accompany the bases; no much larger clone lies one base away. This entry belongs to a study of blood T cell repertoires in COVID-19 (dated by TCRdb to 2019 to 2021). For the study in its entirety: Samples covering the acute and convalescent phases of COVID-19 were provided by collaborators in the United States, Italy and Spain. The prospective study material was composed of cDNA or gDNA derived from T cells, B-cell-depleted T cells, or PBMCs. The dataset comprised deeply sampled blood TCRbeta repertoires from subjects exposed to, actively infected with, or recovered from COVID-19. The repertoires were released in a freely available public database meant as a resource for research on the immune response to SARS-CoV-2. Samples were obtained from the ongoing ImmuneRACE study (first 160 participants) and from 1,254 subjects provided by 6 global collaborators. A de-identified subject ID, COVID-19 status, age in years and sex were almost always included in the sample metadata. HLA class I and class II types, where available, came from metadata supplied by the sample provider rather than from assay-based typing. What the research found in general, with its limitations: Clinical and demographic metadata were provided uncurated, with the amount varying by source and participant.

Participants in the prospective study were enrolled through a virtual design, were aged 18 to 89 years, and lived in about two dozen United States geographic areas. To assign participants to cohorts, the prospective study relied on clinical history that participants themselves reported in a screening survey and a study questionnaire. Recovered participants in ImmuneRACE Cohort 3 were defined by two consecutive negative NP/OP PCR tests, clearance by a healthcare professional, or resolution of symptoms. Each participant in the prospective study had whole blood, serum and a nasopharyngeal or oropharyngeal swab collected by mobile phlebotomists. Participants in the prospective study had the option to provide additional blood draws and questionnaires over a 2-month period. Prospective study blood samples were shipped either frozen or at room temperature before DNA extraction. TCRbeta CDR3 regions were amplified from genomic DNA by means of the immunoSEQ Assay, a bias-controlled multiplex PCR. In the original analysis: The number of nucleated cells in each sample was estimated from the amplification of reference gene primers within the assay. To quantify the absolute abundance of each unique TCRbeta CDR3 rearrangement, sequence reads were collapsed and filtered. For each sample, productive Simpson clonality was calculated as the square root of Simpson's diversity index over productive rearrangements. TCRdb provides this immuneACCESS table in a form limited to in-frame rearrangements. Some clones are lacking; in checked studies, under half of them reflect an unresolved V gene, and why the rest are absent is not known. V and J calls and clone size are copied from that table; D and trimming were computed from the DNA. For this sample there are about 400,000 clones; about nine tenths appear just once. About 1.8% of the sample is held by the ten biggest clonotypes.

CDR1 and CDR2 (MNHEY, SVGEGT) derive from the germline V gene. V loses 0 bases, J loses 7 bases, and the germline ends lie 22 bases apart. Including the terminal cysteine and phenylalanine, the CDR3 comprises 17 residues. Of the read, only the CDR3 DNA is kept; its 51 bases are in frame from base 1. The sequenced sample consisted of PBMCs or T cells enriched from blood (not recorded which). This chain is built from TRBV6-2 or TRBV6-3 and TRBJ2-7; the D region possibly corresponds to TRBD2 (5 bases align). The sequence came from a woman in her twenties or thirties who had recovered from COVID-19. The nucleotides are TGTGCCAGCAGTTACTCGAATTCTGTAGCGCCGCGATGGGAGCAGTACTTC. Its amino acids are CASSYSNSVAPRWEQYF.